This T cell receptor (beta chain) was recovered during a study of human T cells and chemical hapten exposure. Overall study context: Patients, chiefly female, had alopecia areata, totalis or universalis.

Regarding this clonotype: The antigen is not known.

Regarding the study as a whole: The presence of alopecia in the donors means their immune response may differ from healthy people's.

The time point here: patch test 2, 6 weeks after DPC sensitization. Treatment reported: therapeutic diphenylcyclopropenone sensitization with weekly scalp DPC. TCRdb fed the RACE reads into MiXCR, producing one record per CDR3 protein. Of over 130,000 distinct CDR3 sequences listed, roughly 10% are singletons. The origin of this receptor is a woman aged 45 to 65 with alopecia areata. Some clones in this sample may be carry-over from other donors' samples. Sequenced here: whole blood, sampled in connection with sensitization to the hapten diphenylcyclopropenone (DPC).

CDR3 DNA: TGCAGTGCTAGATCCGGGACAGGGTTGTACGAGCAGTACTTC. Amino acids: CSARSGTGLYEQYF. The chain couples TRBV20-1 to TRBJ2-7, with 9 bases lining up with TRBD1. The V gene end was trimmed by 2 bases and the J gene end by 4 bases; junction bases not matched to a gene: 6. The CDR3 is 14 amino acids. CDR1 is DFQATT and CDR2 is SNEGSKA in the germline V gene (reference sequence).